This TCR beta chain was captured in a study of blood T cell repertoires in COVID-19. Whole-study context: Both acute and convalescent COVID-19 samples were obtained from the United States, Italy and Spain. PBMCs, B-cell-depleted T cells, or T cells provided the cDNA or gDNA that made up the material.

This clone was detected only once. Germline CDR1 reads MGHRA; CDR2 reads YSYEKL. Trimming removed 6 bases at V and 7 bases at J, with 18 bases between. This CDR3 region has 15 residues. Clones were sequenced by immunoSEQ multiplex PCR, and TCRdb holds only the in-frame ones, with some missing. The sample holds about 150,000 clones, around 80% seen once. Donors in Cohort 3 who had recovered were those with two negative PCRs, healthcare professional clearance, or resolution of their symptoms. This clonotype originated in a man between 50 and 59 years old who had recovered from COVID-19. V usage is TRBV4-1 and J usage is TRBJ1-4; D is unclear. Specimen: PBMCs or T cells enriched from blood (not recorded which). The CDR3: CASSRGGQASEKLFF. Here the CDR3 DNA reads TGCGCCAGCAGTCGGGGAGGGCAGGCCAGTGAAAAACTGTTTTTT.